The 16 T cell receptor beta chains in this list originate from one sample, sequenced in a study of T cells in Graves' hyperthyroidism and ophthalmopathy. Amplified TCR beta CDR3 regions derived from RNA transcripts. Carried out on the TCR CDR3, a first-round RT-PCR used the HTBI primer set. Each CDR3 protein is one row after TCRdb ran MiXCR on the multiplex PCR reads. The data hold 500,000 to 550,000 distinct CDR3 sequences, with about 20% observed a single time. Sequenced sample: blood. The receptors originated from a man aged 35-49 years with Graves' ophthalmopathy.

This clonotype appeared once. This chain connects TRBV6-2 or TRBV6-3 to TRBJ2-2; possibly TRBD2 for D (7 bases). Germline CDR1 MNHEY, CDR2 SVGEGT. V lost 6 bases and J lost 3, with 11 bases in between. This CDR3 comprises 14 residues. The CDR3 sequence is CASSRGAYTGELFF. The CDR3 DNA is TGTGCCAGCAGCCGGGGGGCGTACACCGGGGAGCTGTTTTTT.

This clonotype was detected only a few times. V and J are TRBV6-2 or TRBV6-3 and TRBJ2-5, with D hard to call. The CDR3 contains 15 residues. V lost 2 bases to trimming and J lost 4 bases, with 14 bases between them. Germline CDR1 reads MNHEY; CDR2 reads SVGEGT. CDR3 nucleotides: TGTGCCAGCAGTTACCCCGGTCTTGCGGCAGAGACCCAGTACTTC. Its protein is CASSYPGLAAETQYF.

V and J are TRBV29-1 and TRBJ2-7; possibly TRBD1 for D (7 bases). Trimming stripped 3 bases from V and 1 base from J, with 10 bases between. Looked up from germline, CDR1 is SQVTM and CDR2 is ANQGSEA. CDR3 length: 13 residues. CDR3 region: CSVDGGQSYEQYF. For the CDR3, the DNA is TGCAGCGTTGACGGGGGACAGTCCTACGAGCAGTACTTC.

The chain recombines TRBV5-1 with TRBJ2-3, with 7 bases aligning to TRBD2. The CDR3 is made up of 15 amino acids. CDR1 and CDR2 from the germline V gene are SGHRS and YFSETQ. The junction had 6 bases not matched to a gene; V was cut back by 0 bases and J by 5 bases. The CDR3, as DNA: TGCGCCAGCAGCTTGGCCGCGCGGGAGAGAGATACGCAGTATTTT. It translates to CASSLAARERDTQYF.

This clonotype showed up just a few times. This chain connects TRBV13 to TRBJ2-7, with D uncertain. Germline lookup yields CDR1 PRHDT and CDR2 FYEKMQ (reference sequence). Trimming pared 4 bases from V and 2 bases from J, leaving 6 bases between. CDR3 length: 12 residues. CDR3 nucleotide sequence: TGTGCCAGCAGCTCCGTCCCCTACGAGCAGTACTTC. This gives the protein CASSSVPYEQYF.

This clonotype was found many times. The chain combines TRBV5-1 with TRBJ2-7; TRBD2 aligns across 11 bases. The CDR3 is made up of 15 amino acids. J lost 4 bases, V lost 4 bases, and 7 bases had no gene match. Germline V gene data show CDR1 as SGHRS and CDR2 as YFSETQ. The DNA of the CDR3 is TGCGCCAGCAGCCCACCGGGACTAGCGGCTTACGAGCAGTACTTC. Protein: CASSPPGLAAYEQYF.

The chain links TRBV6-2 or TRBV6-3 to TRBJ1-4; D is perhaps TRBD1 (6 bases). The CDR3 has 14 amino acids. Trimming left V 3 bases short and J 8 bases short, with 13 bases between. Germline values: CDR1 MNHEY, CDR2 SVGEGT. In DNA form, the CDR3 reads TGTGCCAGCAGTTATGGGGGCAGGTTGGAAAAACTGTTTTTT. This codes for CASSYGGRLEKLFF.

The chain links TRBV12-3 or TRBV12-4 to TRBJ2-7; 14 nucleotides agree with TRBD2. The CDR3 contains 12 residues. V shed 6 bases, J shed 12 bases, and the junction held 4 bases outside the gene matches. DNA for the CDR3: TGTGCCAGCAGACGGACTAGCGGGGGGCTGTACTTC. It translates to CASRRTSGGLYF.

DNA of the CDR3: TGTGCCACCAGCAGAGAGACGAGGGGCGAGACCCAGTACTTC. This gives the protein CATSRETRGETQYF. The chain joins TRBV15 to TRBJ2-5; either TRBD1 or TRBD2 may supply D (5 bases each). Trimming took 0 bases from V and 5 from J, leaving 10 bases between them. This CDR3 has 14 amino acids. CDR1 and CDR2 from the germline V gene are LNHNV and YYDKDF (reference sequence).

This clonotype has ten or more counts. The J gene is TRBJ1-1, the V gene TRBV3-1; D gene uncertain. V was trimmed by 1 base and J by 4 bases, leaving 10 bases between them. Germline V gene sequence: CDR1 LGHDT, CDR2 YNNKEL (reference sequence). The CDR3 loop spans 14 amino acids. The CDR3 loop is CASSQGHLVTEAFF. DNA of the CDR3: TGTGCCAGCAGCCAAGGCCACCTGGTCACTGAAGCTTTCTTT.

This clonotype was seen once. CDR3 sequence reads: CASNSDSLNTGELFF. The CDR3, as DNA: TGTGCCAGCAACTCGGACAGCCTGAACACCGGGGAGCTGTTTTTT. The chain joins TRBV7-9 to TRBJ2-2; the D gene is possibly TRBD1 (6 bases). V shed 7 bases and J shed 1 base, with 13 bases lying between them. Germline V gene sequence: CDR1 SEHNR, CDR2 FQNEAQ (reference sequence). The CDR3 runs 15 residues. The whole variable domain, remainder taken from reference TRBV7-9 and TRBJ2-2, is DTGVSQNPRHKITKRGQNVTFRCDPISEHNRLYWYRQTLGQGPEFLTYFQNEAQLEKSRLLSDRFSAERPKGSFSTLEIQRTEQGDSAMYLCASNSDSLNTGELFFGEGSRLTVL.

There are a few counts of this clonotype. The gene calls are TRBV5-1 and TRBJ1-1, with D perhaps matching TRBD1 (5 bases). Trimming stripped 2 bases from V and 3 bases from J, with 11 bases between. The germline gives CDR1 SGHRS, CDR2 YFSETQ. The CDR3 length is 14 residues. The CDR3 region has the DNA TGCGCCAGCAGCTTAGCAGGGTGGGACACTGAAGCTTTCTTT. This sequence encodes CASSLAGWDTEAFF. Combining the CDR3 with reference TRBV5-1 and TRBJ1-1 gives the whole variable domain KAGVTQTPRYLIKTRGQQVTLSCSPISGHRSVSWYQQTPGQGLQFLFEYFSETQRNKGNFPGRFSGRQFSNSRSEMNVSTLELGDSALYLCASSLAGWDTEAFFGQGTRLTVV.

This clonotype was seen more than once but under ten times. This chain uses TRBV28 with TRBJ1-3; D remains ambiguous. V lost 1 base and J lost 0, with 13 bases in between. Looked up from germline, CDR1 is MDHEN and CDR2 is SYDVKM. This CDR3 comprises 17 residues. CDR3 sequence: CASSLSAGRSSGNTIYF. The CDR3 coding sequence is TGTGCCAGCAGTTTATCGGCAGGCCGTAGCTCTGGAAACACCATATATTTT.

This clonotype was seen ten or more times. The chain employs TRBV10-3 and TRBJ2-5; 14 bases are a match to TRBD2. CDR1 and CDR2 (germline): ENHRY, SYGVKD. The V gene end was trimmed by 4 bases and the J gene end by 3 bases; junction bases not matched to a gene: 1. The CDR3 is 15 amino acids. Here the CDR3 DNA reads TGTGCCATCAGTGGACTAGCGGGAGGGGAAGAGACCCAGTACTTC. Translated: CAISGLAGGEETQYF.

The chain uses TRBV24-1 and TRBJ1-4, with a possible D match to TRBD1 (6 bases). This CDR3 has 12 residues. Looked up from germline, CDR1 is KGHDR and CDR2 is SFDVKD. The V end was cut by 12 bases, the J end by 6 bases, with 13 bases between. The CDR3 reads CAHDRRYEKLFF. As DNA, the CDR3 is TGTGCCCACGACAGGCGGTATGAAAAACTGTTTTTT.

This clonotype came up many times. The rearrangement uses TRBV18 and TRBJ1-2; TRBD1 agrees at 8 bases. Trimming at V came to 5 bases and at J to 0 bases, leaving 5 bases not matched to a gene. CDR3 length: 15 residues. Germline V gives CDR1 KGHSH, CDR2 LQKENI. CDR3 in DNA: TGTGCCAGCTCAACCGGGACAGGAGCTAACTATGGCTACACCTTC. Its translation is CASSTGTGANYGYTF.